This passage covers 9 T cell receptor beta chains from one sample sequenced in a study of CXCR3-negative and CXCR3-positive naive CD8 T cells. With UMI labels, 5' RACE was used to prepare the TRB cDNA libraries. TCRdb re-called the 5' RACE reads and gives one entry per CDR3 protein, without DNA. The table lists approximately 53,000 distinct CDR3 sequences, with about a quarter in the top ten. Sequencing input: memory CD8+ T cells from blood. Receptor source: a human donor in good health. Some clones in this sample may be carry-over from other donors' samples.

The genes are TRBV28 and TRBJ1-6. This CDR3 is 17 amino acids long. The germline V gene encodes CDR1 MDHEN and CDR2 SYDVKM. The CDR3: CASSFDSLSETLSPLHF.

The chain has TRBV20-1 and TRBJ1-1; TCRdb names TRBD1, which stays unverified in the absence of DNA. The CDR3 contains 14 residues. From germline, CDR1 is DFQATT and CDR2 SNEGSKA (reference sequence). This CDR3 reads CSAKGDNSHTEAFF.

The J gene is TRBJ2-3, the V gene TRBV20-1. CDR3 length: 12 amino acids. Germline V gives CDR1 DFQATT, CDR2 SNEGSKA (reference sequence). CDR3 residues: CSAREEPDTQYF.

The chain links TRBV5-1 to TRBJ2-3. The CDR3 has 16 residues. Germline loops: CDR1 SGHRS, CDR2 YFSETQ. The CDR3 reads CASSLGGESIADTQYF.

This rearrangement joins TRBV5-6 to TRBJ1-5. This CDR3 has 15 amino acids. The germline gives CDR1 SGHDT, CDR2 YYEEEE. The chain's CDR3 is CASSLAAYSNQPQHF.

The rearrangement links TRBV29-1 to TRBJ2-3; with no DNA, the TCRdb D assignment of TRBD2 cannot be verified. The CDR3 spans 18 residues. The V gene's germline CDR1 is SQVTM and CDR2 ANQGSEA. CDR3 sequence reads: CSVENFGTSGIGTDTQYF.

The genes are TRBV6-5 and TRBJ2-6; TCRdb reports TRBD1, a call that lacks DNA to check it against. The length of the CDR3 is 19 residues. Per the germline V gene, CDR1 is MNHEY and CDR2 is SVGAGI. CDR3 in amino acids: CASSQGIPGGGTGANVLTF.

The rearrangement uses TRBV11-2 and TRBJ2-7; with no DNA, the TCRdb D assignment of TRBD1 cannot be verified. The CDR3 length is 13 residues. The germline V gene encodes CDR1 SGHAT and CDR2 FQNNGV. CDR3 sequence: CASSYGQQYEQYF.

This chain links TRBV7-6 with TRBJ1-2; TCRdb's D call, TRBD1, is unchecked because there is no DNA. Per germline, CDR1 SGHVS and CDR2 FNYEAQ. This CDR3 is 15 amino acids long. CDR3 region: CASSLEGSMGDGYTF.